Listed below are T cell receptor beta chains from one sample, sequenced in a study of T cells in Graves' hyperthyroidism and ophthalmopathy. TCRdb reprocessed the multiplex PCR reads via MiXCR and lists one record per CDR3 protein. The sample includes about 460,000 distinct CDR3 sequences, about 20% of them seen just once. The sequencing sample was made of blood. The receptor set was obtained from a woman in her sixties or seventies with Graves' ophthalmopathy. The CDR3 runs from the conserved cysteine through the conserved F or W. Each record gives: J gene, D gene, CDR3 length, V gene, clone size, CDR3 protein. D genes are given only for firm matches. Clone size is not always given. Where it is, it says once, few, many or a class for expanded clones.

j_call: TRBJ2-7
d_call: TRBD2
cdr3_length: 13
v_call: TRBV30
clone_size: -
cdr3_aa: CAWEVVAGAEQYF

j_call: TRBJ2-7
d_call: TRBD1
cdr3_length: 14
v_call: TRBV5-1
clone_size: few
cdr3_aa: CASSWTGRSYEQYF

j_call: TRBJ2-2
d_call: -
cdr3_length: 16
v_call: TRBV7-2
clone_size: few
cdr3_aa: CASRPPWGGPTGELFF

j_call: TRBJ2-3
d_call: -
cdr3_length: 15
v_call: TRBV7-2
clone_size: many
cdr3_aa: CASSPGLARTDTQYF

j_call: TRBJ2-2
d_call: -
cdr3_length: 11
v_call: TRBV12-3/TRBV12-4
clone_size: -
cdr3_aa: CANSFGGELFF

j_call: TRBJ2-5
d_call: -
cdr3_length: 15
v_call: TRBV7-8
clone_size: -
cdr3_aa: CASSPGGLLQETQYF

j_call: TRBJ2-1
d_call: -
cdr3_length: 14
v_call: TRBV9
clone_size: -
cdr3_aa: CASSVTASIYEQFF

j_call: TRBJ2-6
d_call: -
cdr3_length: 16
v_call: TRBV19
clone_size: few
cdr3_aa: CASSVLHGSGANVLTF

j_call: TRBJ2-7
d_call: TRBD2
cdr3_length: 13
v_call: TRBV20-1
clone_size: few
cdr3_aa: CSAGTSGTYEQYF

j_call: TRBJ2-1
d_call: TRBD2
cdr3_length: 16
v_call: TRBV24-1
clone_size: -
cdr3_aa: CATSDARLAGYGEQFF

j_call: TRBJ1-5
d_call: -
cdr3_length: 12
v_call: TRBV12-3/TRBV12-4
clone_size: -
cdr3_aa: CASSFGDQPQHF

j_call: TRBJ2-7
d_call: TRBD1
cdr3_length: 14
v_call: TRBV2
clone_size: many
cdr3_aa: CASSERQGVYEQYF

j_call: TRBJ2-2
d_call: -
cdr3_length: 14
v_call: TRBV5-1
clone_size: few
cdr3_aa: CASSPHEAYGELFF

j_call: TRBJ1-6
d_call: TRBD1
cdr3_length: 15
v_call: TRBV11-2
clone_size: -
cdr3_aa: CASSLAGTENSPLHF

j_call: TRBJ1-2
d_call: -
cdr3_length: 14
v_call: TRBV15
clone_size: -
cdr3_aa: CATSAHRTVYGYTF

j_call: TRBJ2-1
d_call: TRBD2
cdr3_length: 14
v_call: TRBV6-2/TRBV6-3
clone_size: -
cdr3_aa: CASIRLAGDNEQFF

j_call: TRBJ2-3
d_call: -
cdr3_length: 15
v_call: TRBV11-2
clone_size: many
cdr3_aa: CASSLAPGAGDTQYF

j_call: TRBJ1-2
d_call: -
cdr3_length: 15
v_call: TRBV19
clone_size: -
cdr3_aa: CASSPGPTILYGYTF

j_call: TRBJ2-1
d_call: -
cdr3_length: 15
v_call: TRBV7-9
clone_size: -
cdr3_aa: CASSPGGWDGNEQFF

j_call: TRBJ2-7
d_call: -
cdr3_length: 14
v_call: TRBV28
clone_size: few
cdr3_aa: CASKTAGLSYEQYF

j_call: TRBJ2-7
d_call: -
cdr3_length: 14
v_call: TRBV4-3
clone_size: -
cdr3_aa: CASSQEGGIDEQYF

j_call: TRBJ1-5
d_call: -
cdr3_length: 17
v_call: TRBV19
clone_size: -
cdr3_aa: CASSNGRGQRLSQPQHF